Presented here are 13 T cell receptor beta chains from one specimen sequenced in a study of beta chain features in type 1 diabetes. Study results and caveats: Type 1 diabetes patients had TCRB CDR3s that were shorter (moderately but significantly so) in all four CD4+ subsets.

Antigen specificity for these receptors is unknown. The isolated RNA, all of it, was reverse transcribed, so expressed TCRB transcripts were what got sequenced. TCRdb's table, derived via immunoSEQ multiplex PCR, lists solely in-frame clones and lacks some. The table shows roughly 160,000 clones, with approximately 8.4% occurring only once. The material sequenced was central memory CD4+ T cells from blood. The receptors stem from a man younger than 35 with type 1 diabetes.

This clone was detected a few times. The chain combines TRBV27 with TRBJ2-2, with D possibly matching TRBD1 (5 bases). Trimming cost V 6 bases and J 2 bases, with 13 bases left between them. The CDR3 is made up of 15 amino acids. Germline V gene lookup returns CDR1 MNHEY and CDR2 SMNVEV (reference sequence). The CDR3 nucleotides are TGTGCCAGCAGCCTAAGGGGAATAAACACCGGGGAGCTGTTTTTT. Its translation: CASSLRGINTGELFF.

CDR3 sequence (DNA): TGCGCCAGCAGCCACCAGAAAGGGGGGGCCAGGGCAGATACGCAGTATTTT. This codes for CASSHQKGGARADTQYF. This sequence joins TRBV4-3 and TRBJ2-3; TRBD2 might be the D (7 bases). CDR1 and CDR2 (germline): LGHNA, YSLEER. This CDR3 is 17 amino acids long. Trimming removed 3 bases from V and 4 bases from J, with 20 bases in between.

The chain carries TRBV29-1 and TRBJ2-3; 7 bases map to TRBD1. This CDR3 contains 14 residues. Germline CDR1 is SQVTM and CDR2 is ANQGSEA. V shed 6 bases and J 4 bases; nucleotides not matched to a gene: 10. CDR3 in amino acids: CSVIRRGGADTQYF. The CDR3 DNA reads TGCAGCGTGATAAGGCGAGGGGGCGCAGATACGCAGTATTTT.

V usage is TRBV11-2 and J usage is TRBJ2-1; D perhaps matches TRBD1 (7 bases). Germline lookup yields CDR1 SGHAT and CDR2 FQNNGV. The CDR3 sequence is 14 residues long. V lost 1 base, J lost 9 bases, and 13 bases lay in between. The CDR3 DNA follows: TGTGCCAGCAGCTTAGTGGAGGGGGCTAGTGAGCAGTTCTTC. The encoded protein is CASSLVEGASEQFF. Based on the CDR3 plus reference TRBV11-2 and TRBJ2-1, the full variable domain is EAGVAQSPRYKIIEKRQSVAFWCNPISGHATLYWYQQILGQGPKLLIQFQNNGVVDDSQLPKDRFSAERLKGVDSTLKIQPAKLEDSAVYLCASSLVEGASEQFFGPGTRLTVL.

This clone has more than one count but fewer than ten. V is TRBV27 and J is TRBJ2-6; a weak D match, TRBD1 (5 bases). This CDR3 comprises 14 residues. Germline V gene data show CDR1 as MNHEY and CDR2 as SMNVEV (reference sequence). Deletions cut 3 bases from V and 4 bases from J, with 7 bases between. The CDR3 spells CASSFRVGANVLTF. In nucleotides, the CDR3 is TGTGCCAGCAGTTTCAGGGTGGGGGCCAACGTCCTGACTTTC. The full variable domain, its missing parts supplied by reference TRBV27 and TRBJ2-6, is EAQVTQNPRYLITVTGKKLTVTCSQNMNHEYMSWYRQDPGLGLRQIYYSMNVEVTDKGDVPEGYKVSRKEKRNFPLILESPSPNQTSLYFCASSFRVGANVLTFGAGSRLTVL.

The CDR3 DNA reads TGTGCCAGCAGAGACAGCGCGAACACCGGGGAGCTGTTTTTT. As protein: CASRDSANTGELFF. This chain uses TRBV28 with TRBJ2-2, with a possible D match to TRBD1 (5 bases). The CDR3 is 14 amino acids. Germline assignment: CDR1 MDHEN and CDR2 SYDVKM. Trimming left V 6 bases short and J 0 bases short, with 8 bases between.

This chain joins TRBV7-8 and TRBJ1-2, with 9 bases identical to TRBD1. V trimming: 1 base; J trimming: 8 bases; junction bases outside the gene matches: 11. The CDR3 runs 16 residues. Germline CDR1 is SGHVS and CDR2 is FQNEAQ. The CDR3 nucleotides are TGTGCCAGCAGCTTAGTTACCCCCGGGACAGGGATCGGCTACACCTTC. It specifies CASSLVTPGTGIGYTF.

The chain recombines TRBV2 with TRBJ2-2; D may be TRBD2 (5 bases). This CDR3 has 13 amino acids. Germline V gene lookup returns CDR1 SNHLY and CDR2 FYNNEI. The V end lost 5 bases, the J end lost 6 bases, and 10 bases lay between the germline ends. In DNA form, the CDR3 reads TGTGCCAGCAGTCGGCGGACTTCCGGGGAGCTGTTTTTT. Translation: CASSRRTSGELFF.

V and J are TRBV28 and TRBJ2-1; 7 bases align to TRBD1. Germline CDR1 MDHEN, CDR2 SYDVKM. The V segment lost 4 bases and the J segment 4 bases; nucleotides outside the gene matches: 10. The CDR3 extends over 16 amino acids. The CDR3 sequence is CASSSNRGRSYNEQFF. CDR3 bases: TGTGCCAGCAGTTCCAACAGGGGACGTTCTTACAATGAGCAGTTCTTC.

J is TRBJ2-2 and V is TRBV28, with 10 positions matching TRBD1. The junction had 5 bases not matched to a gene; V was cut back by 4 bases and J by 6 bases. Per the germline V gene, CDR1 is MDHEN and CDR2 is SYDVKM. The CDR3 loop spans 15 amino acids. The CDR3 sequence is CASSSVDRGSGELFF. For the CDR3, the DNA is TGTGCCAGCAGTTCCGTGGACAGGGGGTCCGGGGAGCTGTTTTTT.

There are a few counts of this clone. The gene calls are TRBV5-1 and TRBJ2-1, with D unclear. This CDR3 has 14 amino acids. Germline V gene data show CDR1 as SGHRS and CDR2 as YFSETQ. V lost 5 bases and J lost 5, with 14 bases in between. The CDR3 nucleotides read TGCGCCAGCAGTTCGGAGCGCTACAACAATGAGCAGTTCTTC. It is translated as CASSSERYNNEQFF.

This chain connects TRBV5-1 to TRBJ2-7, with D unclear. Germline V CDR1 and CDR2: SGHRS, YFSETQ. V was pared by 1 base and J by 1 base, with 15 bases between. This CDR3 comprises 16 residues. This chain's CDR3 is CASSLTTDVWSYEQYF. CDR3 nucleotide sequence: TGCGCCAGCAGCTTGACGACTGACGTTTGGTCCTACGAGCAGTACTTC.

This clone was counted between two and nine times. The genes are TRBV2 and TRBJ2-2, with D uncertain. Germline V gene sequence: CDR1 SNHLY, CDR2 FYNNEI. With 8 bases removed from V and 5 bases from J, the gap between germline ends came to 15 bases. The CDR3 has 14 residues. For the CDR3, the DNA is TGTGCCAGCCACATACAACGCAGTACCGGGGAGCTGTTTTTT. Residues: CASHIQRSTGELFF.